Given below is one T cell receptor (beta chain) in context. Its antigen is still unknown. The sample originates from a study of Ad26.COV2.S vaccination and SARS-CoV-2 variants. Repertoires were generated with immunoSEQ multiplex PCR, while TCRdb's copy carries only in-frame clones and drops some. The sample has hundreds of thousands of clones, roughly 90% seen once. The treatment was: roughly 20 received Ad26.COV2.S at low or high dose, single or two shots; about 5 received placebo; per-sample allocation not given. Repertoires come from day 63 after the first vaccine or placebo injection. Broader study findings: People who got the vaccine or the placebo had similar non-spike TCR breadth.

The CDR3 covers 16 residues. CDR1 and CDR2 from the germline V gene are SGDLS and YYNGEE. V was pared by 0 bases and J by 0 bases, with 7 bases between. The chain carries TRBV9 and TRBJ1-6; D is unresolved. This sample comprised peripheral blood, obtained in a trial of Ad26.COV2.S vaccine versus placebo. The TCR sequence derives from a person between 18 and 60 years old who received the Ad26.COV2.S COVID-19 vaccine or a placebo. The CDR3 sequence: CASSVDASSYNSPLHF. As DNA, the CDR3 is TGTGCCAGCAGCGTAGATGCGAGCTCCTATAATTCACCCCTCCACTTT.